This TCR beta chain appears in the sequencing data of a study of blood T cell repertoires in COVID-19. Looking at the study overall: Samples came from the United States, Italy and Spain, spanning acute and convalescent COVID-19.

In the authors' workflow: Estimation of nucleated cell counts was performed using reference gene primer amplification. Sequencing used immunoSEQ multiplex PCR; TCRdb keeps in-frame clones, though not all of them. V, J and clone size derive from that table, while D and trimming were established from the DNA sequence. The sample has approximately 99,000 clones; 70% to 90% are singletons. This CDR3 region has 11 residues. Trimming removed 3 bases from V and 8 bases from J, with 6 bases in between. The J gene is TRBJ2-3, the V gene TRBV12-3 or TRBV12-4, with D possibly TRBD2 on 6 matching bases. The sample taken for sequencing was peripheral blood. The sequence was obtained from a human donor in a cohort sampled during active COVID-19. The CDR3 nucleotides are TGTGCCAGCAGTTTTAGCGGTACGCAGTATTTT. The encoded protein is CASSFSGTQYF.